These 19 T cell receptor beta chains were sequenced from one sample in a study of monozygotic twins with inflammatory bowel disease. TCRdb re-called the 5' RACE reads and shows each CDR3 protein once, DNA omitted. Listed are hundreds of thousands of distinct CDR3 sequences; about 2.6% falls within the top ten. What was sequenced was blood. Every receptor here comes from a human donor with ulcerative colitis or Crohn's disease, or a healthy co-twin of an affected twin (not recorded which).

The chain joins TRBV11-1 to TRBJ2-2; TCRdb gives TRBD1 as the D gene, but with no DNA this cannot be confirmed. From germline, CDR1 is SGHAT and CDR2 FQDESV (reference sequence). The CDR3 runs 19 residues. CDR3 residues: CASSLSRGTISLNTGELFF.

V and J are TRBV6-1 and TRBJ2-2; TCRdb's assignment of TRBD1 cannot be checked, as there is no DNA. The CDR3 is 16 residues long. The V gene's germline CDR1 is MNHNS and CDR2 SASEGT. The CDR3 spells CASTGTGLQNTGELFF.

This chain uses TRBV7-2 with TRBJ2-2; no DNA is available, so the TRBD2 call from TCRdb remains unchecked. This CDR3 region has 17 residues. CDR1 SGHTA and CDR2 FQGNSA come from the germline V gene. The CDR3 loop reads CASSLVGSGTGTGELFF.

The chain carries TRBV28 and TRBJ2-7; TCRdb calls TRBD1, which cannot be checked without DNA. CDR3 length equals 14 residues. Germline CDR1 and CDR2: MDHEN and SYDVKM. CDR3 region: CASSPPTSSYEQYF.

The rearrangement links TRBV5-1 to TRBJ2-7; the D call of TRBD2 rests on TCRdb alone, since no DNA is present to check it. CDR1 and CDR2 (germline): SGHRS, YFSETQ. This CDR3 is 15 amino acids long. The CDR3 spells CASSLLSGPLYEQYF.

The J gene is TRBJ1-4, the V gene TRBV4-2. The germline CDR1 and CDR2 sequences are LGHNA and YNFKEQ. The CDR3 extends over 17 amino acids. The CDR3 sequence is CASSRDHYGVSNEKLFF.

The chain couples TRBV20-1 to TRBJ2-1; absent DNA, TCRdb's TRBD1 call cannot be checked. The CDR3 contains 15 residues. Germline-derived CDR1 and CDR2 are DFQATT and SNEGSKA (reference sequence). The CDR3 loop reads CSARPPRGNHNEQFF.

CDR3 sequence: CASSVEGHSYEQYF. The chain links TRBV9 to TRBJ2-7; the TCRdb call, TRBD1, lacks DNA for checking. The CDR3 contains 14 residues. CDR1 SGDLS and CDR2 YYNGEE come from the germline V gene.

V and J are TRBV7-8 and TRBJ2-5; TCRdb's D gene call, TRBD2, goes unchecked for lack of DNA. CDR1 and CDR2 (germline): SGHVS, FQNEAQ. The CDR3 contains 15 residues. CDR3 sequence: CASSLRGLAGETQYF.

The chain uses TRBV5-1 and TRBJ2-7; TCRdb proposes TRBD1, but this gene call is untestable without DNA. Looked up from germline, CDR1 is SGHRS and CDR2 is YFSETQ. CDR3 size: 14 residues. The CDR3 spells CASSLEDRVYEQYF.

The J gene is TRBJ2-7, the V gene TRBV20-1; lacking DNA, the TRBD1 call made by TCRdb goes unchecked. The CDR3 totals 14 residues. Germline V CDR1 and CDR2: DFQATT, SNEGSKA (reference sequence). The CDR3 protein is CSARRTGISYEQYF.

This chain links TRBV15 with TRBJ2-1. Germline V gene lookup returns CDR1 LNHNV and CDR2 YYDKDF (reference sequence). The CDR3 spans 14 residues. This CDR3 is CATSRDGGQHEQFF.

The chain uses TRBV4-1 and TRBJ2-3. The CDR3 is 13 residues long. Germline CDR1 MGHRA, CDR2 YSYEKL. The CDR3 sequence: CASSRSFTDTQYF.

CDR3 protein: CATSSPGGRTDTQYF. The rearrangement links TRBV15 to TRBJ2-3; the TCRdb D gene call, TRBD1, has no DNA to confirm it. Germline loops: CDR1 LNHNV, CDR2 YYDKDF (reference sequence). The CDR3 spans 15 residues. The entire variable domain, with the rest obtained from reference TRBV15 and TRBJ2-3, is as follows: DAMVIQNPRYQVTQFGKPVTLSCSQTLNHNVMYWYQQKSSQAPKLLFHYYDKDFNNEADTPDNFQSRRPNTSFCFLDIRSPGLGDTAMYLCATSSPGGRTDTQYFGPGTRLTVL.

The chain links TRBV29-1 to TRBJ2-3; checking the TCRdb D call of TRBD1 is not possible without DNA. The CDR3 is 14 amino acids. CDR1 SQVTM and CDR2 ANQGSEA come from the germline V gene. CDR3 in amino acids: CSVEGQGSADTQYF.

The gene calls are TRBV7-2 and TRBJ1-4; TCRdb names TRBD1, which stays unverified in the absence of DNA. The V gene's germline CDR1 is SGHTA and CDR2 FQGNSA. The CDR3 is 14 residues long. CDR3 residues: CASSLGRGPEKLFF.

The chain joins TRBV30 to TRBJ1-1; with no DNA, the TCRdb D assignment of TRBD1 cannot be verified. Germline V gene lookup returns CDR1 GTSNPN and CDR2 SVGIG (reference sequence). This CDR3 has 14 residues. The chain's CDR3 is CAWRPFTGRTEAFF.

V usage is TRBV5-1 and J usage is TRBJ1-1; lacking DNA, the TRBD1 call made by TCRdb goes unchecked. The CDR3 spans 16 residues. Germline CDR1 is SGHRS and CDR2 is YFSETQ. The CDR3 sequence is CASSPGAGGVRTEAFF.

The gene calls are TRBV6-2 or TRBV6-3 and TRBJ1-1. The V gene's germline CDR1 is MNHEY and CDR2 SVGEGT. This CDR3 comprises 13 residues. The CDR3 region is CASSDRGPTEDFF.